This TCR beta chain was identified during a study of blood T cells in healthy people across ages. The authors drew approximately 9 milliliters of peripheral blood from each donor. CDR3 length: 12 residues. The ends were cut back, 4 bases at V and 6 bases at J, with 10 bases in the middle. From germline, CDR1 is MDHEN and CDR2 SYDVKM. A second PCR, run for about 7 to 11 cycles, used a sample-barcoded 5' primer plus a J-beta primer mix. TCRdb reprocessed the 5' RACE reads via MiXCR and lists one record per CDR3 protein. The sample has approximately 760,000 distinct CDR3 sequences, around 25% seen once. The sample was also linked to a second study, of T cells of mothers and their children. That paper adds: Mothers yielded over 8 million CDR3 reads, children about 3 million each.

Sequencing was carried out using blood. The clonotype comes from a boy between 5 and 17 years old in good health. This chain connects TRBV28 to TRBJ2-7, with D possibly matching TRBD2 (5 bases). CDR3 DNA sequence: TGTGCCAGCAGTTCCAGACTATTCGAGCAGTACTTC. Its translation is CASSSRLFEQYF. Full variable domain (remainder filled in from reference TRBV28 and TRBJ2-7): DVKVTQSSRYLVKRTGEKVFLECVQDMDHENMFWYRQDPGLGLRLIYFSYDVKMKEKGDIPEGYSVSREKKERFSLILESASTNQTSMYLCASSSRLFEQYFGPGTRLTVT.